The following is a T cell receptor (beta chain) sequence with its context. Its antigen is not identified. This sample is part of a study of shared clonotypes between healthy human individuals. About the study: CD8 memory received one plate per donor, CD8 naive two, CD4 memory three and CD4 naive three.

This CDR3 region has 16 residues. The ends were cut back, 0 bases at V and 2 bases at J, with 14 bases in the middle. Germline-derived CDR1 and CDR2 are MNHEY and SVGAGI. Study-level points and caveats: In general, naive subsets displayed greater estimated richness than memory subsets did. With a few donors compared, 4.5% to 6.5% of naive CD4 clonotypes were shared.

Assay: immunoSEQ multiplex PCR; the TCRdb copy retains only in-frame clones and omits some. Of roughly 2 million clones listed, 85% to 95% are singletons. CD45RO-negative, CCR7-selected cells formed the naive CD8 fraction, which excluded terminally differentiated effector memory CD45RA+ cells. Input material: naive CD8+ T cells sorted from blood. The rearrangement uses TRBV6-5 and TRBJ2-7; D is perhaps TRBD1 or TRBD2 (6 bases each). This receptor was obtained from a man between 18 and 35 years old in good health. The chain's CDR3 is CASSYSQGRITYEQYF. The CDR3, as DNA: TGTGCCAGCAGTTACTCCCAGGGGAGGATCACCTACGAGCAGTACTTC.